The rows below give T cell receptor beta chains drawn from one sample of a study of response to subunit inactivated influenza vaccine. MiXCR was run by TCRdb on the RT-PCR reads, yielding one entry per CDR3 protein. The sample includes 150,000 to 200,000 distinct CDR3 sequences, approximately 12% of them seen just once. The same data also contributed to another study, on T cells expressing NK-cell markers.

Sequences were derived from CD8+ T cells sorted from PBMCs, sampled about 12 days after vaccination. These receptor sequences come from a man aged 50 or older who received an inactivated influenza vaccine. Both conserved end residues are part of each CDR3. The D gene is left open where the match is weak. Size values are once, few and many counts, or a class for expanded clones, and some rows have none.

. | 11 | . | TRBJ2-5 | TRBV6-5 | CATILGGTQYF
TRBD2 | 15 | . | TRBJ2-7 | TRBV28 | CASSFRTSGSKEQYF
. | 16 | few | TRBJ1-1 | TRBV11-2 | CASSLAGRGLRTEAFF
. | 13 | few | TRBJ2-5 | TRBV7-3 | CASSSPGEGTQYF
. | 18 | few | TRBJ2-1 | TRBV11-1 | CASSLERGSYSSHNEQFF
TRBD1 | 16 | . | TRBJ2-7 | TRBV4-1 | CASSHRTGLGSYEQYF
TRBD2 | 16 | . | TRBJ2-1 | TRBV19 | CASSMGLAGIYNEQFF
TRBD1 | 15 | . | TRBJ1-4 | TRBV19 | CASRGTAEGNEKLFF
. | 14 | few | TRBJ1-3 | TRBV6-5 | CASSYATGGNTIYF
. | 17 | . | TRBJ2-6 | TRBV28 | CASSLSGFDSGANVLTF
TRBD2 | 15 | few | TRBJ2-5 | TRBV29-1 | CSVEGTSGGQETQYF
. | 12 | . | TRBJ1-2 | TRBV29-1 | CSVEDLGNGYTF
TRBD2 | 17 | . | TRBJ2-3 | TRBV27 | CASSSRTSIYGTDTQYF
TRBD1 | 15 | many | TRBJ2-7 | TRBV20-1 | CSARDWDRGTYEQYF
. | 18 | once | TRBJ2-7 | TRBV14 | CASSQDRWAAEGSYEQYF
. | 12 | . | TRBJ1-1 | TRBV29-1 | CSVEDLGTEAFF
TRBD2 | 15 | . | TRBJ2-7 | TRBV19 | CASSPRTSGPYEQYF
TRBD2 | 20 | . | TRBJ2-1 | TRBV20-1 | CSARVQGLAGGVGSYNEQFF
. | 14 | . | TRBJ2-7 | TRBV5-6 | CASTRSDSPYEQYF
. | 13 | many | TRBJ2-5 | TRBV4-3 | CASSQDFYELKYF
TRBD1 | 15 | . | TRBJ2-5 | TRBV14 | CASSQVSGGWETQYF
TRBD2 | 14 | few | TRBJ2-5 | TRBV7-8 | CASSSGPSGIGTGF
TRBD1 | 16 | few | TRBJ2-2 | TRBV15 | CATSRDQGAGTGELFF
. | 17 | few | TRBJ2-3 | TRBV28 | CASSRPGTRADTDTQYF
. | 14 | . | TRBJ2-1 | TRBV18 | CASSREWGYNEQFF
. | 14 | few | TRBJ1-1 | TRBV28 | CASSAVREITEAFF
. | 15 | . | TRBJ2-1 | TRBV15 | CATSREGAGNNEQFF
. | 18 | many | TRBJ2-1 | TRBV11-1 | CASSSDGRDRYKYNEQFF